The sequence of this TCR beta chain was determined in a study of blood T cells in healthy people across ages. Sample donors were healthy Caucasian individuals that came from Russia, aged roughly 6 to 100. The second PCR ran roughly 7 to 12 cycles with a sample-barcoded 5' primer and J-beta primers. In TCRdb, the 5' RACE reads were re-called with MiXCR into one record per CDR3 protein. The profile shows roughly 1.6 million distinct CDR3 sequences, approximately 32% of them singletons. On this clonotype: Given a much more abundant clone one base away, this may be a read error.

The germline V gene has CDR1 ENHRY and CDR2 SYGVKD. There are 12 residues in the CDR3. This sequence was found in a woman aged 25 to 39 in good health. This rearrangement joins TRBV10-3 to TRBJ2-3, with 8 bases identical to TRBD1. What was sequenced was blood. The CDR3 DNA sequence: TGTGCCATCAGTGACGGGACAGGTACGCAGTATTTT. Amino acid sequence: CAISDGTGTQYF.